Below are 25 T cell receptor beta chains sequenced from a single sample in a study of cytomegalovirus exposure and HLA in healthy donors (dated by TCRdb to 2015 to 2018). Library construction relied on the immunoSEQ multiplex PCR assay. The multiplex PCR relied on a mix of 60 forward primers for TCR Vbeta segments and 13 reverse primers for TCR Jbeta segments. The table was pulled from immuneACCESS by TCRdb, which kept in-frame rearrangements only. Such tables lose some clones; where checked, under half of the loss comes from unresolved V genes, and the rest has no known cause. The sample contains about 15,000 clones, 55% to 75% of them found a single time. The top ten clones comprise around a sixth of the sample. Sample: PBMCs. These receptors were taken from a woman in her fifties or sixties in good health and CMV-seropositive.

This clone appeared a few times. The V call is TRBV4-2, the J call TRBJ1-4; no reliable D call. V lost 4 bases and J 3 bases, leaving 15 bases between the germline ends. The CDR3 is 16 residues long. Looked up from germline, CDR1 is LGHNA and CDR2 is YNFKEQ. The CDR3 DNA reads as TGTGCCAGCAGCCGAGATCCCGGGAAGGCTAATGAAAAACTGTTTTTT. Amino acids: CASSRDPGKANEKLFF.

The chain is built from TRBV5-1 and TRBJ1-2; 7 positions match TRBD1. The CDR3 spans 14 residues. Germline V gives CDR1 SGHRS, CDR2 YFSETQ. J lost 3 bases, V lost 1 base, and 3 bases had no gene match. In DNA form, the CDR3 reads TGCGCCAGCAGCTTGTCAACAGGGGACTATGGCTACACCTTC. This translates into CASSLSTGDYGYTF.

Here the CDR3 reads CASSLGLLEEQYF. CDR3 nucleotides: TGCGCCAGCAGCTTGGGACTATTGGAAGAGCAGTACTTC. V and J are TRBV5-1 and TRBJ2-7; tentatively, D is TRBD2 (5 bases). The CDR3 is 13 residues long. Germline CDR1 is SGHRS and CDR2 is YFSETQ. Trimming shortened V by 0 bases and J by 7 bases, and 11 bases separated the two germline ends. Full variable domain (outside the CDR3, taken from reference TRBV5-1 and TRBJ2-7): KAGVTQTPRYLIKTRGQQVTLSCSPISGHRSVSWYQQTPGQGLQFLFEYFSETQRNKGNFPGRFSGRQFSNSRSEMNVSTLELGDSALYLCASSLGLLEEQYFGPGTRLTVT.

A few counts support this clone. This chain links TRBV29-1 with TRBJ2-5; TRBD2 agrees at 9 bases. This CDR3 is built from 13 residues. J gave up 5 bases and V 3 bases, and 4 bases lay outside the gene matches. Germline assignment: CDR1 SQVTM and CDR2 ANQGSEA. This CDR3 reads CSVDSGSGETQYF. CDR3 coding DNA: TGCAGCGTTGATAGCGGGAGTGGCGAGACCCAGTACTTC. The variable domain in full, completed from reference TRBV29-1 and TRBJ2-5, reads SAVISQKPSRDICQRGTSLTIQCQVDSQVTMMFWYRQQPGQSLTLIATANQGSEATYESGFVIDKFPISRPNLTFSTLTVSNMSPEDSSIYLCSVDSGSGETQYFGPGTRLLVL.

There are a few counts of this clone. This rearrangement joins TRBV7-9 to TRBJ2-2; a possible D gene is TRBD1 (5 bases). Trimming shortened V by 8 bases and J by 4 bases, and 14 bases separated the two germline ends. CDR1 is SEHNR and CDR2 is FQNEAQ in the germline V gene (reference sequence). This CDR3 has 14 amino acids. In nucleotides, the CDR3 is TGTGCCAGCTCCCGGATAACAGGCACCGGGGAGCTGTTTTTT. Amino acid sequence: CASSRITGTGELFF.

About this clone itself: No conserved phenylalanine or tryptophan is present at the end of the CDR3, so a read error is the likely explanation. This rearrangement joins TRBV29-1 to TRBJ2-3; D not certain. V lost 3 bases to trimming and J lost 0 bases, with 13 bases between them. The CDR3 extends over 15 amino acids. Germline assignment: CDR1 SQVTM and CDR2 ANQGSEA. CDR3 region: CSVEGIQASTDTQYV. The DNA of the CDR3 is TGCAGCGTTGAGGGGATCCAAGCTAGCACAGATACGCAGTATGTT.

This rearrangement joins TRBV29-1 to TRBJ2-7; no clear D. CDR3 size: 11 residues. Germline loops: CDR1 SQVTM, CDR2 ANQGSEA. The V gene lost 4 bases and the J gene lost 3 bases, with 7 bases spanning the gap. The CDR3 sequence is CSVGWSYEQYF. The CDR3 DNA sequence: TGCAGCGTTGGCTGGAGCTACGAGCAGTACTTC.

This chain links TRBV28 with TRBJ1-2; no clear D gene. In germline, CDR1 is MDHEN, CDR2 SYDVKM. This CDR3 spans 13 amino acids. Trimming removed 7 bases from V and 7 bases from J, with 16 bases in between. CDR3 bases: TGTGCCAGCACCTTGAAACGGGGAATTGGCTACACCTTC. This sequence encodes CASTLKRGIGYTF.

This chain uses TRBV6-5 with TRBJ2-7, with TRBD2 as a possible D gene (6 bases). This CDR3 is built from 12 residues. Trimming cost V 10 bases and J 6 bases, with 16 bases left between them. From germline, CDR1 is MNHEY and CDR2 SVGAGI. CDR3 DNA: TGTGCCACCAAACCGTTGGGGGGCGAGCAGTACTTC. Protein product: CATKPLGGEQYF.

CDR3 amino acids: CASSLLGQVAEAFF. DNA for the CDR3: TGTGCCAGCAGCCTATTAGGACAGGTCGCTGAAGCTTTCTTT. The chain recombines TRBV14 with TRBJ1-1; TRBD1 matches 7 bases. The CDR3 contains 14 residues. V lost 4 bases and J lost 6; bases outside the gene matches: 8. Germline-derived CDR1 and CDR2 are SGHDN and FVKESK.

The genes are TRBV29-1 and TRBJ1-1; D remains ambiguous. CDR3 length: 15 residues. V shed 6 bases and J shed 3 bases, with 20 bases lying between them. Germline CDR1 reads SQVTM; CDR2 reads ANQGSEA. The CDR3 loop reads CSVDRLATSDTEAFF. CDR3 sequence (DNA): TGCAGCGTCGACCGACTAGCGACATCGGACACTGAAGCTTTCTTT.

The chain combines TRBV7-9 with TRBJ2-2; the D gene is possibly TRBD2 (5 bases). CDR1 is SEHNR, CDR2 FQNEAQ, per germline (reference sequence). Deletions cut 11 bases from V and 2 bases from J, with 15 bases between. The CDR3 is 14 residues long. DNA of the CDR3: TGTGCCCATGAACGGGCGGGTAACACCGGGGAGCTGTTTTTT. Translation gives CAHERAGNTGELFF.

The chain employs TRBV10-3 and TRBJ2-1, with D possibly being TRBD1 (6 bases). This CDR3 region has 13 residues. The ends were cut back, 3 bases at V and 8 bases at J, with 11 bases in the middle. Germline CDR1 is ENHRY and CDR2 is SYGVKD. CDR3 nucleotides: TGTGCCATCAGTGATCAGGGGTGGGATGAGCAGTTCTTC. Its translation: CAISDQGWDEQFF.

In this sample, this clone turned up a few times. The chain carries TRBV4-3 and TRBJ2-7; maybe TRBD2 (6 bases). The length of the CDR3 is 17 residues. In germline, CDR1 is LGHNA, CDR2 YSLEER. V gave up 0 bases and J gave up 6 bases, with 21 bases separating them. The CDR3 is CASSQDYRGVGPAEQYF. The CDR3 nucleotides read TGCGCCAGCAGCCAAGATTACCGCGGGGTAGGGCCGGCCGAGCAGTACTTC.

CDR3 region: CASMRGQAEKLFF. The CDR3 DNA is TGTGCCAGTATGAGGGGACAGGCAGAAAAACTGTTTTTT. The V call is TRBV19, the J call TRBJ1-4; 8 nucleotides match TRBD1. V was pared by 7 bases and J by 8 bases, with 6 bases of the junction left unmatched. Germline CDR1 reads LNHDA; CDR2 reads SQIVND (reference sequence). The CDR3 is 13 amino acids.

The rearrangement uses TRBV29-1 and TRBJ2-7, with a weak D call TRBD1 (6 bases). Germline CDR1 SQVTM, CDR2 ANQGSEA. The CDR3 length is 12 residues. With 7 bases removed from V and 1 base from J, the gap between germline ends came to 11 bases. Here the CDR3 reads CSGTRGSYEQYF. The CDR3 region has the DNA TGCAGCGGAACCAGGGGATCCTACGAGCAGTACTTC.

In DNA, the CDR3 is TGCAGCGTGTTCAGGGGCCAGCGGCAGTTCTTC. This sequence encodes CSVFRGQRQFF. V is TRBV29-1 and J is TRBJ2-1; possibly TRBD1 for D (6 bases). V shed 6 bases and J shed 12 bases, with 15 bases lying between them. The CDR3 is 11 residues long. Germline V gives CDR1 SQVTM, CDR2 ANQGSEA.

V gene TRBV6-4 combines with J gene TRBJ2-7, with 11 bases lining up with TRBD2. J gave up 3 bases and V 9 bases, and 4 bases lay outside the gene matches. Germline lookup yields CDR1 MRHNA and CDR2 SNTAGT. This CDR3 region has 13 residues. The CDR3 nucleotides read TGTGCCAGTAGACTAGCGGGAATCTACGAGCAGTACTTC. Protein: CASRLAGIYEQYF.

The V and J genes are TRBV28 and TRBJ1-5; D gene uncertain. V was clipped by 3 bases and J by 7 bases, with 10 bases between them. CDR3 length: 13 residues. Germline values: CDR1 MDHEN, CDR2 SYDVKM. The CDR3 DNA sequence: TGTGCCAGCAGTTTCGACTCCGGCCAGCCCCAGCATTTT. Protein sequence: CASSFDSGQPQHF.

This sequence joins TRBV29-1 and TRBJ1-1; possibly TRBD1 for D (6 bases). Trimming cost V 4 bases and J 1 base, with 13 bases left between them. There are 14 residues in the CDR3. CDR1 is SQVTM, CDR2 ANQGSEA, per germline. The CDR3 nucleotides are TGCAGCGTTGTCCCGGGGACACCGAACACTGAAGCTTTCTTT. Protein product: CSVVPGTPNTEAFF.

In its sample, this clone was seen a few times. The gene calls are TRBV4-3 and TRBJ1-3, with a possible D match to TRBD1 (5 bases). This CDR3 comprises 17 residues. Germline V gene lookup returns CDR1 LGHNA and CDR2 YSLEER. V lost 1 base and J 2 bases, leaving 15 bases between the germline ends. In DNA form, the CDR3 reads TGCGCCAGCAGCCAAGTTCCGGCCCCAGGGCCTGGAAACACCATATATTTT. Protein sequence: CASSQVPAPGPGNTIYF.

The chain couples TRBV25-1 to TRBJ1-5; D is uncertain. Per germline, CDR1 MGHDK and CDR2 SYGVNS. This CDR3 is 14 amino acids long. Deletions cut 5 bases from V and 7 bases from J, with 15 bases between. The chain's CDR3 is CASSKAAVGQPQHF. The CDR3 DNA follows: TGTGCCAGCAGTAAAGCGGCAGTTGGGCAGCCCCAGCATTTT. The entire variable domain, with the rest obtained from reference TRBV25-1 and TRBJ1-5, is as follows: EADIYQTPRYLVIGTGKKITLECSQTMGHDKMYWYQQDPGMELHLIHYSYGVNSTEKGDLSSESTVSRIRTEHFPLTLESARPSHTSQYLCASSKAAVGQPQHFGDGTRLSIL.

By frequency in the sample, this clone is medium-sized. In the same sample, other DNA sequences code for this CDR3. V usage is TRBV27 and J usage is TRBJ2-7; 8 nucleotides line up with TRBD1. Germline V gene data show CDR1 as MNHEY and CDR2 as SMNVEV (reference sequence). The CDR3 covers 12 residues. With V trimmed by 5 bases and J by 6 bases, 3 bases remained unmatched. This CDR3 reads CASSRTGTEQYF. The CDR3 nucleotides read TGTGCCAGCAGTCGGACAGGGACCGAGCAGTACTTC.

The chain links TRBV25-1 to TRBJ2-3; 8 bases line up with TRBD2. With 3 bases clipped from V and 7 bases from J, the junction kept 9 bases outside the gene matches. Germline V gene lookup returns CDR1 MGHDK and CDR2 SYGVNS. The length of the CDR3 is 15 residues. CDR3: CASSDSGTRLNTQYF. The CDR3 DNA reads TGTGCCAGCAGTGACTCCGGGACTAGATTAAATACGCAGTATTTT.

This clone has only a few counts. The DNA of the CDR3 is TGTGCCAGCAGTTTATCCAACTACAATGAGCAGTTCTTC. Protein sequence: CASSLSNYNEQFF. V is TRBV28 and J is TRBJ2-1; no firm D call. CDR1 and CDR2 from the germline V gene are MDHEN and SYDVKM. The germline V and J ends were trimmed by 1 base and 3 bases, with 4 bases remaining between them. This CDR3 contains 13 residues.